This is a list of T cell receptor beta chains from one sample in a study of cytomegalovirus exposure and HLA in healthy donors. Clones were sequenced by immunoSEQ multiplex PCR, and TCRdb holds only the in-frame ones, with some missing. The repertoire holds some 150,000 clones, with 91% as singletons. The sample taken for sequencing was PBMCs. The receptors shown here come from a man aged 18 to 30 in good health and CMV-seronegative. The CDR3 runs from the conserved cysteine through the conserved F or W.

CASSPASGEGKNNEQFF | TRBV5-1
CASSDPRAPYEQYF | TRBV6-1
CASSWDKQETQYF | TRBV27
CASSHRGAPDTQYF | TRBV25-1
CASSVVGETQYF | TRBV9
CASHLDRGIAGELFF | TRBV12-2
CASSLGGRATYNEQFF | TRBV5-4
CASSLRGRTAMNTEAFF | TRBV7-8
CASSLPQGKQETQYF | TRBV5-6
CASSQNRDSTYNEQFF | TRBV4-3
CASSLSSRSPIF | TRBV7-2
CASSGADRVTYNEQFF | TRBV7-9
CASSLAQGGSYEQYF | TRBV5-4
CASSQQGQFYNEQFF | TRBV4-3
CAISESPGYSYEQYF | TRBV10-3
CASSFRGRNEQFF | TRBV5-6
CASSYPGGLGEQFF | TRBV10-2